The 27 T cell receptor beta chains below were found in one sample sequenced in a study of T cell responses to AZD1222 COVID-19 vaccine. Only in-frame clones appear in the TCRdb table, and some are missing; sequencing was by immunoSEQ multiplex PCR. The sample carries some 120,000 clones, 85% to 95% recorded once. Sequenced here: peripheral blood, sampled 28 days after the second AZD1222 dose. Receptor source: an adult who received the AZD1222 COVID-19 vaccine.

The chain combines TRBV6-6 with TRBJ2-7; D remains ambiguous. Per the germline V gene, CDR1 is MNHNY and CDR2 is SVGAGI (reference sequence). Between the trimmed V and J ends, which lost 5 bases and 5 bases, there was a span of 13 bases. The CDR3 runs to 13 residues. The chain's CDR3 is CASSPTVENEQYF. Here the CDR3 DNA reads TGTGCCAGCAGTCCCACTGTGGAAAACGAGCAGTACTTC.

The DNA of the CDR3 is TGTGCCAGCAGTCAGGGACGGGTATGGAATGAGCAGTTCTTC. Amino acids: CASSQGRVWNEQFF. The V and J genes are TRBV27 and TRBJ2-1, with D perhaps TRBD1 or TRBD2 (5 bases each). The CDR3 spans 14 residues. Germline V gene lookup returns CDR1 MNHEY and CDR2 SMNVEV (reference sequence). V lost 5 bases, J lost 7 bases, and 15 bases lay in between.

The rearrangement joins TRBV5-1 to TRBJ2-1; 7 positions match TRBD2. Germline V gene lookup returns CDR1 SGHRS and CDR2 YFSETQ. The ends lost 0 bases at V and 7 bases at J; junction bases unmatched: 7. The CDR3 is made up of 15 amino acids. The CDR3 DNA reads as TGCGCCAGCAGCTTGGTGGTCAGCGGGAAGAATGAGCAGTTCTTC. Protein: CASSLVVSGKNEQFF.

This clone appeared once. The chain joins TRBV2 to TRBJ2-7, with 13 bases lining up with TRBD2. Germline V gene sequence: CDR1 SNHLY, CDR2 FYNNEI. Trimming at V came to 7 bases and at J to 2 bases, leaving 5 bases not matched to a gene. This CDR3 region has 15 residues. The CDR3 here is CASKAGTSGTYEQYF. The CDR3 nucleotides read TGTGCCAGCAAGGCGGGGACTAGCGGGACCTACGAGCAGTACTTC.

This clone appeared once. The chain couples TRBV7-6 to TRBJ2-5, with D possibly matching TRBD2 (5 bases). Trimming removed 2 bases from V and 5 bases from J, with 12 bases in between. The germline V gene encodes CDR1 SGHVS and CDR2 FNYEAQ. This CDR3 comprises 14 residues. Here the CDR3 reads CASSLFNWEETQYF. CDR3 DNA: TGTGCCAGCAGCTTATTCAACTGGGAGGAGACCCAGTACTTC.

The chain combines TRBV27 with TRBJ2-3; TRBD2 agrees at 8 bases. This CDR3 is built from 13 residues. After removal of 6 bases from V and 1 base from J, the junction contained 0 bases not matched to a gene. From germline, CDR1 is MNHEY and CDR2 SMNVEV (reference sequence). In nucleotides, the CDR3 is TGTGCCAGCAGGACTAGCGGCACAGATACGCAGTATTTT. Its protein is CASRTSGTDTQYF.

J is TRBJ2-7 and V is TRBV28; D may be TRBD1 (6 bases). V was pared by 1 base and J by 12 bases, with 28 bases between. CDR1 and CDR2 from the germline V gene are MDHEN and SYDVKM. The CDR3 runs to 17 residues. CDR3 nucleotides: TGTGCCAGCAGTTTATTACACCTTGACAGGAACCGCCAACGATGGTACTTC. Amino acid sequence: CASSLLHLDRNRQRWYF.

V gene TRBV14 combines with J gene TRBJ1-2; D is undetermined. V lost 1 base, J lost 0 bases, and 12 bases lay in between. The CDR3 covers 16 residues. Germline-derived CDR1 and CDR2 are SGHDN and FVKESK. The CDR3 sequence: CASSQGGRPPNYGYTF. CDR3 sequence (DNA): TGTGCCAGCAGCCAAGGTGGGCGGCCACCTAACTATGGCTACACCTTC.

V is TRBV11-3 and J is TRBJ1-1, with a weak D call TRBD1 (5 bases). V gave up 5 bases and J gave up 4 bases, with 11 bases separating them. This CDR3 spans 13 amino acids. CDR1 is SGHNT, CDR2 YENEEA, per germline. CDR3 amino acids: CASSIRVGTEAFF. CDR3 coding DNA: TGTGCCAGCAGCATCAGGGTGGGCACTGAAGCTTTCTTT.

This chain uses TRBV27 with TRBJ2-7; a weak D match, TRBD2 (6 bases). From germline, CDR1 is MNHEY and CDR2 SMNVEV (reference sequence). This CDR3 contains 15 residues. V was pared by 5 bases and J by 5 bases, with 19 bases between. The chain's CDR3 is CASSLGGSELHEQYF. For the CDR3, the DNA is TGTGCCAGCAGTCTCGGGGGTTCTGAGCTCCACGAGCAGTACTTC.

This sequence joins TRBV5-8 and TRBJ2-5; D not certain. Trimming stripped 4 bases from V and 2 bases from J, with 15 bases between. Looked up from germline, CDR1 is SGHTS and CDR2 is YDEGEE. This CDR3 spans 15 amino acids. The chain's CDR3 is CASSPLSRFQETQYF. The DNA for the CDR3 is TGTGCCAGCAGCCCACTCAGTAGGTTTCAAGAGACCCAGTACTTC.

The V gene is TRBV3-1 (or the pseudogene TRBV3-2), the J gene TRBJ2-1, with 11 bases identical to TRBD2. This CDR3 has 15 residues. Germline trimming cut 4 bases from V and 10 bases from J; bases unmatched to any gene: 9. The germline V gene encodes CDR1 LGHDT and CDR2 YNNKEL (reference sequence). The CDR3 DNA sequence: TGTGCCAGCAGCCCCACTAGCGGGGGCCTCGGGGAGCAGTTCTTC. It encodes CASSPTSGGLGEQFF.

V gene TRBV6-5 combines with J gene TRBJ2-7, with 8 bases aligning to TRBD2. CDR1 is MNHEY, CDR2 SVGAGI, per germline. The CDR3 covers 15 residues. V shed 5 bases, J shed 0 bases, and the junction held 6 bases outside the gene matches. CDR3 sequence reads: CASSTREGSSYEQYF. CDR3 DNA sequence: TGTGCCAGCAGTACACGGGAGGGGAGCTCCTACGAGCAGTACTTC.

Only a few counts were recorded for this clone. The chain recombines TRBV2 with TRBJ2-7; possible D gene TRBD2, 6 bases. CDR1 is SNHLY, CDR2 FYNNEI, per germline. The CDR3 loop spans 12 amino acids. The germline V and J ends were trimmed by 9 bases and 0 bases, with 9 bases remaining between them. CDR3 DNA: TGTGCCAGTCGGGAGAGCTCCTACGAGCAGTACTTC. This codes for CASRESSYEQYF.

The V call is TRBV28, the J call TRBJ1-5; D might be TRBD1 (5 bases). The CDR3 runs to 15 residues. Trimming took 5 bases from V and 0 from J, leaving 11 bases between them. CDR1 is MDHEN and CDR2 is SYDVKM in the germline V gene. The DNA for the CDR3 is TGTGCCAGCAGTCGACAGTACAATAGCAATCAGCCCCAGCATTTT. It codes for CASSRQYNSNQPQHF.

This clone was counted a single time. The chain is built from TRBV7-2 and TRBJ2-7; tentatively, D is TRBD1 (6 bases). Germline V CDR1 and CDR2: SGHTA, FQGNSA. This CDR3 has 15 residues. Between the trimmed V and J ends, which lost 2 bases and 3 bases, there was a span of 14 bases. The CDR3 DNA reads TGTGCCAGCAGCTTAATGGGACATCGCGGCTACGAGCAGTACTTC. As protein: CASSLMGHRGYEQYF.

The V gene is TRBV28, the J gene TRBJ2-2; the match to TRBD1 covers 9 bases. The germline gives CDR1 MDHEN, CDR2 SYDVKM. CDR3 length: 17 residues. V lost 0 bases and J lost 6; bases outside the gene matches: 8. Here the CDR3 reads CASSLWQWDRVPGELFF. CDR3 nucleotides: TGTGCCAGCAGTTTATGGCAATGGGACAGGGTTCCCGGGGAGCTGTTTTTT.

The gene calls are TRBV3-1 (or the pseudogene TRBV3-2) and TRBJ2-3, with 7 bases aligning to TRBD2. Trimming took 1 base from V and 1 from J; bases not matched to a gene: 8. The length of the CDR3 is 17 residues. Germline assignment: CDR1 LGHDT and CDR2 YNNKEL (reference sequence). In DNA form, the CDR3 reads TGTGCCAGCAGCCAAGGGTTGTGGGAGGGAGGCACAGATACGCAGTATTTT. Encoded protein: CASSQGLWEGGTDTQYF.

The chain recombines TRBV14 with TRBJ1-2; 9 bases agree with TRBD1. V was pared by 4 bases and J by 0 bases, with 18 bases of the junction left unmatched. This CDR3 comprises 20 residues. Germline V gene data show CDR1 as SGHDN and CDR2 as FVKESK. The CDR3 sequence is CASSLPSRDRVTRTNYGYTF. CDR3 DNA sequence: TGTGCCAGCAGCCTCCCAAGCAGGGACAGGGTGACTAGGACTAACTATGGCTACACCTTC.

The chain recombines TRBV6-1 with TRBJ1-2, with 9 bases that match TRBD1. V was pared by 4 bases and J by 0 bases, with 9 bases of the junction left unmatched. The CDR3 contains 17 residues. Germline CDR1 is MNHNS and CDR2 is SASEGT. CDR3 in amino acids: CASSADRGRTANYGYTF. The CDR3 nucleotides read TGTGCCAGCAGTGCGGACAGGGGACGTACTGCTAACTATGGCTACACCTTC.

This clone occurred once. The V gene is TRBV5-1, the J gene TRBJ2-1; 10 bases line up with TRBD2. The germline CDR1 and CDR2 sequences are SGHRS and YFSETQ. The V segment lost 3 bases and the J segment 0 bases; nucleotides outside the gene matches: 9. This CDR3 has 18 residues. CDR3 residues: CASSSRASGSASYNEQFF. DNA for the CDR3: TGCGCCAGCAGCTCGAGGGCTAGCGGGAGTGCCTCCTACAATGAGCAGTTCTTC.

This chain joins TRBV7-2 and TRBJ2-2, with D unclear. CDR3 size: 12 residues. V dropped 1 base and J dropped 6 bases, with 3 bases sitting between them. CDR1 is SGHTA and CDR2 is FQGNSA in the germline V gene. CDR3 nucleotides: TGTGCCAGCAGCTTAGACGCCGGGGAGCTGTTTTTT. It yields the protein CASSLDAGELFF.

The chain has TRBV2 and TRBJ1-6; D gene ambiguous. The CDR3 consists of 16 residues. The germline CDR1 and CDR2 sequences are SNHLY and FYNNEI. V lost 5 bases and J lost 1, with 12 bases in between. CDR3 residues: CASSLQAISYNSPLHF. The CDR3 DNA follows: TGTGCCAGCAGTTTACAAGCCATTTCCTATAATTCACCCCTCCACTTT.

The chain joins TRBV18 to TRBJ1-1; TRBD1 matches at 7 bases. The CDR3 has 14 amino acids. Germline V gene lookup returns CDR1 KGHSH and CDR2 LQKENI. Losses at the gene ends were 2 bases for V and 5 bases for J; bases not matched to a gene: 5. Here the CDR3 DNA reads TGTGCCAGCTCACCAGTAGGGGGCTTGACTGAAGCTTTCTTT. Translated, it gives CASSPVGGLTEAFF. Complete variable domain (other parts from reference TRBV18 and TRBJ1-1): NAGVMQNPRHLVRRRGQEARLRCSPMKGHSHVYWYRQLPEEGLKFMVYLQKENIIDESGMPKERFSAEFPKEGPSILRIQQVVRGDSAAYFCASSPVGGLTEAFFGQGTRLTVV.

The V and J genes are TRBV20-1 and TRBJ1-2; D uncertain. Germline loops: CDR1 DFQATT, CDR2 SNEGSKA (reference sequence). The CDR3 is made up of 12 amino acids. Trimming shortened V by 3 bases and J by 4 bases, and 9 bases separated the two germline ends. CDR3 sequence (DNA): TGCAGTGCTAGTGCGGGAGGCTATGGCTACACCTTC. Translation gives CSASAGGYGYTF.

This rearrangement joins TRBV7-2 to TRBJ2-7; D possibly corresponds to TRBD2 (6 bases). Germline V lookup: CDR1 SGHTA, CDR2 FQGNSA. The V gene lost 2 bases and the J gene lost 2 bases, with 13 bases spanning the gap. CDR3 length: 15 residues. CDR3 amino acids: CASSLSASDTYEQYF. CDR3 in DNA: TGTGCCAGCAGCTTAAGCGCTAGCGATACCTACGAGCAGTACTTC.

This rearrangement joins TRBV6-6 to TRBJ1-2; D is ambiguous. CDR3 size: 14 residues. Germline CDR1 reads MNHNY; CDR2 reads SVGAGI (reference sequence). The V end lost 4 bases, the J end lost 7 bases, and 16 bases lay between the germline ends. This CDR3 is CASSSALSGIGYTF. Written as DNA, the CDR3 is TGTGCCAGCAGTTCGGCCCTCTCGGGGATTGGCTACACCTTC.